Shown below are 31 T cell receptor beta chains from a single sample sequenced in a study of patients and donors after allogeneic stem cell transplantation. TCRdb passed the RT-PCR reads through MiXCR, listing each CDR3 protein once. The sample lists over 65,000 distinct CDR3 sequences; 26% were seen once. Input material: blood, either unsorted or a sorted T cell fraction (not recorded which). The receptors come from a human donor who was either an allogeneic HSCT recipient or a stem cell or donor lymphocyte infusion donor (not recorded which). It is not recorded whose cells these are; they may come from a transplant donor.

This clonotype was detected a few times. CDR3 nucleotide sequence: TGTGCCAGCAGCTTTGGGGGGTGGACTGAAGCTTTCTTT. The encoded protein is CASSFGGWTEAFF. This chain joins TRBV7-3 and TRBJ1-1; maybe TRBD1 (5 bases). This CDR3 is built from 13 residues. V was pared by 3 bases and J by 5 bases, with 10 bases between. Germline V gene data show CDR1 as SGHTA and CDR2 as FQGTGA.

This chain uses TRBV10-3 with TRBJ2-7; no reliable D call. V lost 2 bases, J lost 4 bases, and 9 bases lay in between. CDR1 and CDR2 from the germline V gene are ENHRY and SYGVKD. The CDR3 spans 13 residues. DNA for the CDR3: TGTGCCATCAGTGAGAATGTGGGATACGAGCAGTACTTC. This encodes CAISENVGYEQYF.

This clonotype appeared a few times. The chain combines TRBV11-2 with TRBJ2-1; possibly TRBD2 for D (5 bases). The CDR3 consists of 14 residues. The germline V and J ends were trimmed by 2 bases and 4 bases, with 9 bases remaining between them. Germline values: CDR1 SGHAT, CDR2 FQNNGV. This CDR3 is CASSLLAPYNEQFF. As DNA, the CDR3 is TGTGCCAGCAGCTTACTAGCTCCTTACAATGAGCAGTTCTTC.

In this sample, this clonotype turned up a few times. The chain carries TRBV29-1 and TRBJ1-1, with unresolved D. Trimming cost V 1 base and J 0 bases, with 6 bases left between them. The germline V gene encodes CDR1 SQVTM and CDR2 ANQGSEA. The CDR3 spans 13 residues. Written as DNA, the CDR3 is TGCAGCGTTGAAGCGCCTATGAACACTGAAGCTTTCTTT. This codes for CSVEAPMNTEAFF. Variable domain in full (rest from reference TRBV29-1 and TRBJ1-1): SAVISQKPSRDICQRGTSLTIQCQVDSQVTMMFWYRQQPGQSLTLIATANQGSEATYESGFVIDKFPISRPNLTFSTLTVSNMSPEDSSIYLCSVEAPMNTEAFFGQGTRLTVV.

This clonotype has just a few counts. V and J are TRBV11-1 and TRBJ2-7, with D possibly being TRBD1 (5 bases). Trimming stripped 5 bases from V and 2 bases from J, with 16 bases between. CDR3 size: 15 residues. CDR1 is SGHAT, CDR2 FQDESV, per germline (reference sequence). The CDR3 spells CASSTQASMPYEQYF. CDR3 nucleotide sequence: TGTGCCAGCAGCACACAGGCTTCTATGCCCTACGAGCAGTACTTC.

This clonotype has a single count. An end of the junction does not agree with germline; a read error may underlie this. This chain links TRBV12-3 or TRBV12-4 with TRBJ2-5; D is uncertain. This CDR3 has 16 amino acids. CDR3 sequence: CAGSLDPPPARGAQYF. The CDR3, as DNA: TGTGCCGGCAGTTTAGATCCGCCCCCGGCTCGTGGGGCCCAGTACTTC.

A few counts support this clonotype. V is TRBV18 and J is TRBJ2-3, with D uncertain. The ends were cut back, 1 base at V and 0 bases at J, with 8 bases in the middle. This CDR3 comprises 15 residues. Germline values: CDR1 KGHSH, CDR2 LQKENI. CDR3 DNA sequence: TGTGCCAGCTCACCACGACGAGAGAGCACAGATACGCAGTATTTT. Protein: CASSPRRESTDTQYF.

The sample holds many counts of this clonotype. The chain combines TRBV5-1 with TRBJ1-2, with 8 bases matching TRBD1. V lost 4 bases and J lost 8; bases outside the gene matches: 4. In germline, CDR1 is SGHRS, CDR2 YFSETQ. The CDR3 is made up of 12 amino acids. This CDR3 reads CASSKDRAGYTF. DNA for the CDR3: TGCGCCAGCAGCAAGGACAGGGCCGGCTACACCTTC.

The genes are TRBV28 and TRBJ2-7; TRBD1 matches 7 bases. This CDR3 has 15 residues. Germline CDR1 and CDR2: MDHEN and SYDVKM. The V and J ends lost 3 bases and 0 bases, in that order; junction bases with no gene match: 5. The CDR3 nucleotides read TGTGCCAGCAGTTTCCTGACAGGGAGCTCCTACGAGCAGTACTTC. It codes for CASSFLTGSSYEQYF.

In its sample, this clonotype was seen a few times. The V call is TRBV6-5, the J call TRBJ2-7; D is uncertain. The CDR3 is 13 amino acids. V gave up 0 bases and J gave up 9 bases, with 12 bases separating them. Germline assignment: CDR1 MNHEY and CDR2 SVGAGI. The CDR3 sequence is CASSYSAYGSQYF. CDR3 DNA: TGTGCCAGCAGTTACTCAGCGTATGGGTCGCAGTACTTC.

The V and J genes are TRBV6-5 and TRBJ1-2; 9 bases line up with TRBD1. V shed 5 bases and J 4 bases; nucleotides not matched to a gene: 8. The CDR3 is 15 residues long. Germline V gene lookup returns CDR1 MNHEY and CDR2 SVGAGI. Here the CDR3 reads CASSEGQGLIYGYTF. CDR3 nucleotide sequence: TGTGCCAGCAGTGAGGGACAGGGCCTAATCTATGGCTACACCTTC.

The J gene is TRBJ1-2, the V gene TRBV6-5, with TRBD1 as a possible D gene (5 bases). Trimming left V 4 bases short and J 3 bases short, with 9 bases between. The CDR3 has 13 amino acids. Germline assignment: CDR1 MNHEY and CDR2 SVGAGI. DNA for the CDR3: TGTGCCAGCAGTTGGATAGGGGACTATGGCTACACCTTC. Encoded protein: CASSWIGDYGYTF.

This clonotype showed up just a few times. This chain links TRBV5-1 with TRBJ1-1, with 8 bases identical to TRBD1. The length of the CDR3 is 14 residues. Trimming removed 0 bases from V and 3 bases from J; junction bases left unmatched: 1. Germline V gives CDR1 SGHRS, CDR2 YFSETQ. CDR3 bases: TGCGCCAGCAGCTTGGTACAGGGGGACACTGAAGCTTTCTTT. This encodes CASSLVQGDTEAFF.

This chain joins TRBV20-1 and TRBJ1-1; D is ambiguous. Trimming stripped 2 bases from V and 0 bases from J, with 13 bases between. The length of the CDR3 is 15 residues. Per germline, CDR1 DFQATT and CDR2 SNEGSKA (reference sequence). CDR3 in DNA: TGCAGTGCTAGATCTTTGGGTACCATGAACACTGAAGCTTTCTTT. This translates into CSARSLGTMNTEAFF.

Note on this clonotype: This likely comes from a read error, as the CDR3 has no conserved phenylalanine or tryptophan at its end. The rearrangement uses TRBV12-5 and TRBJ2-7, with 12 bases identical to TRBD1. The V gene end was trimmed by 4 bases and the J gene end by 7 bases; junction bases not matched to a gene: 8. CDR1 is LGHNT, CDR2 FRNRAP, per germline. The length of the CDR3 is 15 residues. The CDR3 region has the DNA TGTGCTAGTGGTTCTCGGGGACAGGGGGCTAGTGAGCAGTACTTA. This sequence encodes CASGSRGQGASEQYL.

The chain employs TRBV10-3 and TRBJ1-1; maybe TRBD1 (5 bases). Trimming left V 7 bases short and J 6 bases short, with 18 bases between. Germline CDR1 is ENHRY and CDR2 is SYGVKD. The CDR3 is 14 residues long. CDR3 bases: TGTGCCATCACCGATAGGACAACCGACGCTGAAGCTTTCTTT. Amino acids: CAITDRTTDAEAFF.

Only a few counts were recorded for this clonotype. CDR3 nucleotides: TGTGCCAGCAGCCCGCGTGTGAGGCCGAACACTGAAGCTTTCTTT. The encoded protein is CASSPRVRPNTEAFF. The V and J genes are TRBV9 and TRBJ1-1; D is uncertain. CDR1 and CDR2 from the germline V gene are SGDLS and YYNGEE. The CDR3 contains 15 residues. The V end was cut by 4 bases, the J end by 1 base, with 14 bases between.

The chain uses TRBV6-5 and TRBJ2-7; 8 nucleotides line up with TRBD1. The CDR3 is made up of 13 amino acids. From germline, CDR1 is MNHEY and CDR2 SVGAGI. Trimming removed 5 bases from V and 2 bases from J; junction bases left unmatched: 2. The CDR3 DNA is TGTGCCAGCAGTCAGGGACAGGCCTACGAGCAGTACTTC. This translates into CASSQGQAYEQYF.

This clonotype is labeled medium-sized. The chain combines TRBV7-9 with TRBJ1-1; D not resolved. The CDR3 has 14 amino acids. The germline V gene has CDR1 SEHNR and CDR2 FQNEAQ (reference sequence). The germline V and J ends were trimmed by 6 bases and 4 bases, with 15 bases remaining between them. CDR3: CASSRSGGSTEAFF. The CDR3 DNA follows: TGTGCCAGCAGTAGGTCGGGCGGGAGCACTGAAGCTTTCTTT.

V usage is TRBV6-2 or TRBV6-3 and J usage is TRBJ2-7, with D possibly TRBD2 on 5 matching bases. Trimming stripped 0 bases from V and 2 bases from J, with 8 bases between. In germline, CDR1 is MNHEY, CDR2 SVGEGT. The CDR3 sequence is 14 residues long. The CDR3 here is CASSYSSGAYEQYF. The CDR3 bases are TGTGCCAGCAGTTACTCGAGCGGAGCCTACGAGCAGTACTTC.

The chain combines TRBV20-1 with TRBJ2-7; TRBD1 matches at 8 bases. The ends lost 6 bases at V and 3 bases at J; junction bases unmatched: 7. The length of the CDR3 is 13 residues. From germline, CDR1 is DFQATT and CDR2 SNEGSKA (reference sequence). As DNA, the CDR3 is TGCAGTGCCCAAACAGGGGGAAGCTACGAGCAGTACTTC. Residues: CSAQTGGSYEQYF.

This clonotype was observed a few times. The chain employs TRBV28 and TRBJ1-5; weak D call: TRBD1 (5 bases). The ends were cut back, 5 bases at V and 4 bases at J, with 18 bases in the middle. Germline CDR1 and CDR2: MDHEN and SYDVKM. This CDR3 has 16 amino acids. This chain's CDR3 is CASSNLDQGGNQPQHF. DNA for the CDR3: TGTGCCAGCAGTAATTTAGATCAGGGTGGGAATCAGCCCCAGCATTTT.

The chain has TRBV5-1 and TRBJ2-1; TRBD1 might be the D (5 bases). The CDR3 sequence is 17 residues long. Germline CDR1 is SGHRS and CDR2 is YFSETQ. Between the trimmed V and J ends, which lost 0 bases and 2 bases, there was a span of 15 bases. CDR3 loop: CASSLALRGPPYNEQFF. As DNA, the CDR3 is TGCGCCAGCAGCTTGGCCTTAAGGGGCCCCCCCTACAATGAGCAGTTCTTC.

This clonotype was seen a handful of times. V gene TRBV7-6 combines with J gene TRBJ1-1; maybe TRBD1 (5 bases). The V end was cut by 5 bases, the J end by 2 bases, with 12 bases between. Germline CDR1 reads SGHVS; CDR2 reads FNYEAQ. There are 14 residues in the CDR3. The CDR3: CASSPLDRNTEAFF. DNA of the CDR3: TGTGCCAGCAGCCCCCTCGACAGAAACACTGAAGCTTTCTTT.

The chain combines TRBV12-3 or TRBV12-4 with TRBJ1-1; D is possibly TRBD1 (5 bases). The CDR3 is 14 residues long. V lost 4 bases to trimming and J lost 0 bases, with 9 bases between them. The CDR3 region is CASSWGLLNTEAFF. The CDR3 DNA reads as TGTGCCAGCAGTTGGGGACTGCTGAACACTGAAGCTTTCTTT.

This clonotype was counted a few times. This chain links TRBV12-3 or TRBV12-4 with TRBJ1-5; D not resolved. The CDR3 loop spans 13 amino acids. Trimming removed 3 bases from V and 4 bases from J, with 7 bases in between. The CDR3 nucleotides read TGTGCCAGCAGTTTCTTGGGGAATCAGCCCCAGCATTTT. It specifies CASSFLGNQPQHF.

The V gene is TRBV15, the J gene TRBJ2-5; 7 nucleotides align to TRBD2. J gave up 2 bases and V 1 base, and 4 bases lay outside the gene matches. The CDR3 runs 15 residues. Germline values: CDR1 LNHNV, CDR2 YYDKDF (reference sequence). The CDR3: CATSRAPGLQETQYF. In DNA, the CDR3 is TGTGCCACCAGCAGAGCCCCGGGACTACAAGAGACCCAGTACTTC.

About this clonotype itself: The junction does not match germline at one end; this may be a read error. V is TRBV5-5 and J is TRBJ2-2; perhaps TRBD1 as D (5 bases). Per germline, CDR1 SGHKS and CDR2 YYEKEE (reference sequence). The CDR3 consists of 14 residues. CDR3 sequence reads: CASSLEGVSGALFF. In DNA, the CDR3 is TGTGCCAGCAGCTTGGAGGGCGTCAGTGGGGCGCTGTTTTTT.

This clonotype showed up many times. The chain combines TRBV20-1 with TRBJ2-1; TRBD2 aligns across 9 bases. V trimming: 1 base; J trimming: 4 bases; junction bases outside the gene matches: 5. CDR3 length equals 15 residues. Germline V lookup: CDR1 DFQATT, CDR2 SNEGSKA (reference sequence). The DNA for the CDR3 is TGCAGTGCTAGAGCAAATAGCGGGGGTTACAATGAGCAGTTCTTC. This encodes CSARANSGGYNEQFF.

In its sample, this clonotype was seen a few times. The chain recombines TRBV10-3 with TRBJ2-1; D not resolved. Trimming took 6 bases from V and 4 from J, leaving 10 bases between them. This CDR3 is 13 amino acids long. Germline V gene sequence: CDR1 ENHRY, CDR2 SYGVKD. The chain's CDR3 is CAISSPLYNEQFF. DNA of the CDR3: TGTGCCATCAGCTCACCACTGTACAATGAGCAGTTCTTC.

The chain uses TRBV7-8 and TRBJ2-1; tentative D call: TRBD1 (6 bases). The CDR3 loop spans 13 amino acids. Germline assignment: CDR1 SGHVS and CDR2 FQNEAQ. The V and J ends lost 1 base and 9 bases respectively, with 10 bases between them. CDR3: CASSLDRTVEQFF. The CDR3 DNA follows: TGTGCCAGCAGCTTAGACCGGACAGTTGAGCAGTTCTTC.